The source of this T cell receptor (beta chain) is a study of regulatory T cells in long-lasting Graves disease. At the level of the study: Antithyroid drug intake by newly diagnosed Graves' patients had lasted under 3 months. Study-wide findings and caveats: Newly diagnosed Graves' patients had higher TCR diversity than persistent ones. Repertoires from persistent disease leaned toward TRBV28, TRBJ1-2 and TRBJ2-5.

In germline, CDR1 is SQVTM, CDR2 ANQGSEA. The CDR3 runs 15 residues. The trim removed 5 bases at V and 6 bases at J, leaving 12 bases unmatched. This clonotype was observed at least ten times. What it recognizes is unknown. HTBI primers from iRepertoire and Arm-PCR of CDR3 regions yielded the TCR beta libraries. A single record per CDR3 protein comes from TCRdb applying MiXCR to the multiplex PCR reads. Here the sample spans approximately 400,000 distinct CDR3 sequences, around a sixth being singletons. The time point is: newly diagnosed GD, antithyroid drugs for less than 3 months. TCR sequences were obtained from RNA taken from PBMCs. From an endocrinology department in Xi'an, China, came the patients.

Here the sequenced sample was peripheral blood mononuclear cells (PBMCs), taken at new diagnosis, from a patient treated with antithyroid drugs. This clonotype originated in a female donor with Graves disease. The chain joins TRBV29-1 to TRBJ2-3; 9 nucleotides agree with TRBD2. The CDR3 DNA reads TGCAGCGTTTCTCCTCCGGCGGGAGGGGCGGATACGCAGTATTTT. As protein: CSVSPPAGGADTQYF.